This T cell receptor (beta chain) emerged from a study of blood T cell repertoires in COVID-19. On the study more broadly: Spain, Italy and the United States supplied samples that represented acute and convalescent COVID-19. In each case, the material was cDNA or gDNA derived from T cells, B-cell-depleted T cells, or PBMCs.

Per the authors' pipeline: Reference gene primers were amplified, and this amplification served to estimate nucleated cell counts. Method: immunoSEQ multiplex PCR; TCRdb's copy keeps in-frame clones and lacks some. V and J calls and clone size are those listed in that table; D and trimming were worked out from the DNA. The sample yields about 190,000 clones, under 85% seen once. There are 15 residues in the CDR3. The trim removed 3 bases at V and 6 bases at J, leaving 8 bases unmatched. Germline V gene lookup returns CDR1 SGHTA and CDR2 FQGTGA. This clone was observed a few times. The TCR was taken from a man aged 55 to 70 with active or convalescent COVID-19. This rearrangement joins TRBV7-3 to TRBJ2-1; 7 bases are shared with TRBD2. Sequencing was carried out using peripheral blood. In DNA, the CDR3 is TGTGCCAGCAGCTTCGGGGGGTTTAGGGGCAATGAGCAGTTCTTC. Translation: CASSFGGFRGNEQFF.